The 25 T cell receptor beta chains in this list originate from one sample, sequenced in a study of T cells in localized non-small cell lung cancer (dated by TCRdb to 2019 to 2021). To prepare the library, the immunoSEQ multiplex PCR assay was applied. The source is immuneACCESS, and TCRdb retained only in-frame sequences with V and J called. Part of the clones is not carried over; for the studies checked, unresolved V genes explain less than half of this, and the remainder is unexplained. The sample profile shows more than 2,000 clones; roughly 35% of them were found once. The ten largest clones add up to about 8% of the sample. Sequencing was performed on normal lung tissue next to the tumor, taken before any cancer treatment. These receptors originate from a man aged 40-75 years with stage II lung adenocarcinoma.

With regard to this clone: One end of the junction is discordant with germline, which a read error may explain. V usage is TRBV28 and J usage is TRBJ2-3, with D hard to call. The CDR3 is 13 residues long. CDR1 is MDHEN and CDR2 is SYDVKM in the germline V gene. CDR3 nucleotide sequence: TGTGCCAGCAGTTTACGGCTTGGCGATATGCAGTATTTT. It is translated as CASSLRLGDMQYF.

This clone was counted only a few times. The CDR3 nucleotides are TGTGCCAGCAGTCCGCAGGGTCCCCACTACAATGAGCAGTTCTTC. Its translation is CASSPQGPHYNEQFF. The V call is TRBV6-8, the J call TRBJ2-1; possible D gene TRBD1, 5 bases. The ends were cut back, 5 bases at V and 3 bases at J, with 14 bases in the middle. The CDR3 is made up of 15 amino acids. Germline CDR1 reads MNHGY; CDR2 reads SAAAGT.

The chain employs TRBV14 and TRBJ2-5; D tentatively fits TRBD1 or TRBD2 (5 bases each). The CDR3 is 13 amino acids. Germline CDR1 is SGHDN and CDR2 is FVKESK. V was pared by 8 bases and J by 4 bases, with 14 bases between. The CDR3 coding sequence is TGTGCCAGCGGGGGAAAATGGGCAGAGACCCAGTACTTC. Its translation: CASGGKWAETQYF.

In DNA form, the CDR3 reads TGCGCCAGCAGCTTGACGACTCTGAGCTCCTACGAGCAGTACTTC. Its protein is CASSLTTLSSYEQYF. The genes are TRBV5-1 and TRBJ2-7; D call uncertain. Trimming stripped 1 base from V and 0 bases from J, with 11 bases between. This CDR3 comprises 15 residues. Germline-derived CDR1 and CDR2 are SGHRS and YFSETQ.

V gene TRBV11-3 combines with J gene TRBJ2-3, with D possibly TRBD1 on 6 matching bases. From germline, CDR1 is SGHNT and CDR2 YENEEA. V lost 4 bases and J 1 base, leaving 9 bases between the germline ends. There are 14 residues in the CDR3. In nucleotides, the CDR3 is TGTGCCAGCAGCTGGGACAAGGGCACAGATACGCAGTATTTT. Protein sequence: CASSWDKGTDTQYF.

The chain has TRBV5-1 and TRBJ1-1; a weak D match, TRBD1 (6 bases). Germline V gene data show CDR1 as SGHRS and CDR2 as YFSETQ. The CDR3 covers 14 residues. Trimming removed 5 bases from V and 0 bases from J, with 11 bases in between. The CDR3 DNA reads as TGCGCCAGCAGAGGGGGGAGAATGAACACTGAAGCTTTCTTT. Translating it yields CASRGGRMNTEAFF.

The chain is built from TRBV19 and TRBJ1-2; a weak D match, TRBD1 (5 bases). V lost 7 bases to trimming and J lost 3 bases, with 18 bases between them. CDR3 length equals 15 residues. The germline V gene encodes CDR1 LNHDA and CDR2 SQIVND (reference sequence). In nucleotides, the CDR3 is TGTGCCAGTACCCTCGATGCAGGGATTTACTATGGCTACACCTTC. The encoded protein is CASTLDAGIYYGYTF. The full variable domain, completed using reference TRBV19 and TRBJ1-2, is DGGITQSPKYLFRKEGQNVTLSCEQNLNHDAMYWYRQDPGQGLRLIYYSQIVNDFQKGDIAEGYSVSREKKESFPLTVTSAQKNPTAFYLCASTLDAGIYYGYTFGSGTRLTVV.

The rearrangement links TRBV28 to TRBJ2-1; D unclear. Trimming cost V 2 bases and J 5 bases, with 7 bases left between them. The CDR3 loop spans 13 amino acids. Germline V gives CDR1 MDHEN, CDR2 SYDVKM. CDR3 sequence: CASSLPNDNEQFF. DNA for the CDR3: TGTGCCAGCAGTTTACCAAACGACAATGAGCAGTTCTTC.

This clone is medium-sized within its sample. The rearrangement links TRBV7-1 to TRBJ1-1; D uncertain. TRBV7-1 is known as an ORF, though its function is uncertain. The CDR3 totals 13 residues. V lost 4 bases, J lost 7 bases, and 13 bases lay in between. CDR3 sequence (DNA): TGTGCCAGCAGCTTAAAGAGCTCCGATGAAGCTTTCTTT. It codes for CASSLKSSDEAFF.

V and J are TRBV11-3 and TRBJ1-1; D not certain. The germline V gene encodes CDR1 SGHNT and CDR2 YENEEA. This CDR3 is built from 15 residues. The V and J ends lost 5 bases and 1 base respectively, with 14 bases between them. CDR3 DNA sequence: TGTGCCAGCAGCCCGGCCTTACACAGGAACACTGAAGCTTTCTTT. Translation: CASSPALHRNTEAFF.

This clone appeared a few times. V and J are TRBV7-2 and TRBJ2-7; no firm D call. Looked up from germline, CDR1 is SGHTA and CDR2 is FQGNSA. The ends were cut back, 7 bases at V and 0 bases at J, with 10 bases in the middle. This CDR3 has 13 amino acids. The CDR3 DNA reads as TGTGCCAGCAACGACGGCCTCTCCTACGAGCAGTACTTC. It translates to CASNDGLSYEQYF.

The V and J genes are TRBV19 and TRBJ1-5; TRBD1 agrees at 12 bases. V gave up 5 bases and J gave up 9 bases; unmatched junction bases: 11. Germline V gene lookup returns CDR1 LNHDA and CDR2 SQIVND (reference sequence). The CDR3 totals 16 residues. CDR3 residues: CASSVQGQGAGWPQHF. CDR3 nucleotides: TGTGCCAGTAGTGTACAGGGACAGGGGGCGGGRTGGCCCCAGCATTTT.

The chain carries TRBV11-1 and TRBJ1-3; 7 nucleotides match TRBD1. Germline lookup yields CDR1 SGHAT and CDR2 FQDESV (reference sequence). With 5 bases clipped from V and 0 bases from J, the junction kept 10 bases outside the gene matches. This CDR3 contains 17 residues. CDR3 residues: CASSLWAGGSSGNTIYF. The CDR3 nucleotides read TGTGCCAGCAGCCTGTGGGCAGGGGGGAGCTCTGGAAACACCATATATTTT.

The rearrangement links TRBV14 to TRBJ2-5, with D perhaps assigned TRBD1 or TRBD2 (5 bases each). This CDR3 contains 13 residues. Germline V lookup: CDR1 SGHDN, CDR2 FVKESK. V lost 4 bases to trimming and J lost 6 bases, with 12 bases between them. The CDR3 loop is CASSLAEGQTQYF. CDR3 in DNA: TGTGCCAGCAGCCTAGCAGAGGGGCAGACCCAGTACTTC.

This clone has only a few counts. The gene calls are TRBV11-3 and TRBJ2-3, with D tentatively TRBD2 (6 bases). The CDR3 covers 15 residues. Trimming removed 5 bases from V and 3 bases from J, with 15 bases in between. Germline V gene data show CDR1 as SGHNT and CDR2 as YENEEA. CDR3 amino acids: CASSRGLGTTDTQYF. As DNA, the CDR3 is TGTGCCAGCAGCAGGGGACTCGGCACGACAGATACGCAGTATTTT.

The rearrangement links TRBV4-1 to TRBJ1-3; no reliable D call. In germline, CDR1 is MGHRA, CDR2 YSYEKL. The length of the CDR3 is 15 residues. Trimming removed 0 bases at V and 0 bases at J, with 6 bases between. The CDR3: CASSQDRGSGNTIYF. The DNA of the CDR3 is TGCGCCAGCAGCCAAGATCGGGGCTCTGGAAACACCATATATTTT.

This chain connects TRBV19 to TRBJ2-1; D is unclear. Between the trimmed V and J ends, which lost 0 bases and 4 bases, there was a span of 4 bases. The CDR3 covers 13 residues. The germline gives CDR1 LNHDA, CDR2 SQIVND (reference sequence). The CDR3 coding sequence is TGTGCCAGTAGTATAGATAGGTACAATGAGCAGTTCTTC. Amino acid sequence: CASSIDRYNEQFF. Supplemented by reference TRBV19 and TRBJ2-1, the full variable domain reads DGGITQSPKYLFRKEGQNVTLSCEQNLNHDAMYWYRQDPGQGLRLIYYSQIVNDFQKGDIAEGYSVSREKKESFPLTVTSAQKNPTAFYLCASSIDRYNEQFFGPGTRLTVL.

V gene TRBV29-1 combines with J gene TRBJ2-1; 16 bases align to TRBD2. The V gene's germline CDR1 is SQVTM and CDR2 ANQGSEA. The CDR3 contains 16 residues. The J segment lost 2 bases and the V segment lost 5 bases, leaving 3 bases of the junction unmatched. CDR3 amino acids: CSVPGTSGGAYNEQFF. CDR3 nucleotide sequence: TGCAGCGTTCCCGGGACTAGCGGGGGGGCCTACAATGAGCAGTTCTTC.

This clone counts as medium-sized. The CDR3 DNA reads as TGTGCCAGCAGTTACGAAGGACAGGGCGACAATGAGCAGTTCTTC. Encoded protein: CASSYEGQGDNEQFF. The rearrangement joins TRBV6-8 to TRBJ2-1, with 8 bases fitting TRBD1. This CDR3 has 15 amino acids. The trim removed 2 bases at V and 5 bases at J, leaving 5 bases unmatched. Germline V lookup: CDR1 MNHGY, CDR2 SAAAGT.

This clone qualifies as large. CDR3 in amino acids: CASSSGQALWDTEAFF. The DNA for the CDR3 is TGTGCCAGCAGCTCCGGACAGGCCCTATGGGACACTGAAGCTTTCTTT. The rearrangement links TRBV11-3 to TRBJ1-1, with TRBD1 matching over 7 bases. Germline V CDR1 and CDR2: SGHNT, YENEEA. The CDR3 runs to 16 residues. The J segment lost 3 bases and the V segment lost 4 bases, leaving 11 bases of the junction unmatched.

This clone counts as medium-sized (0.01 to 0.1%). V usage is TRBV4-1 and J usage is TRBJ1-5, with D maybe TRBD1 (5 bases). CDR3 length: 15 residues. Per the germline V gene, CDR1 is MGHRA and CDR2 is YSYEKL. Trimming pared 0 bases from V and 5 bases from J, leaving 11 bases between. CDR3 amino acids: CASSQDRVGDQPQHF. The CDR3 bases are TGCGCCAGCAGCCAAGACAGGGTGGGGGATCAGCCCCAGCATTTT.

The V gene is TRBV18, the J gene TRBJ1-1, with D unresolved. Germline V gene sequence: CDR1 KGHSH, CDR2 LQKENI. V lost 4 bases and J lost 1, with 4 bases in between. The CDR3 consists of 12 residues. Written as DNA, the CDR3 is TGTGCCAGCTCACTACAGAACACTGAAGCTTTCTTT. As protein: CASSLQNTEAFF.

This chain links TRBV18 with TRBJ1-2, with D hard to call. CDR1 is KGHSH and CDR2 is LQKENI in the germline V gene. The ends were cut back, 8 bases at V and 5 bases at J, with 12 bases in the middle. The CDR3 runs 12 residues. Written as DNA, the CDR3 is TGTGCCAGCCATGGGGTGGGATATGGCTACACCTTC. It translates to CASHGVGYGYTF.

The chain employs TRBV30 and TRBJ2-6; D is unresolved. V was trimmed by 2 bases and J by 4 bases, leaving 9 bases between them. CDR1 GTSNPN and CDR2 SVGIG come from the germline V gene (reference sequence). The CDR3 is 14 amino acids. The chain's CDR3 is CAWSRVGGANVLTF. DNA of the CDR3: TGTGCCTGGAGTAGGGTTGGAGGGGCCAACGTCCTGACTTTC.

The chain uses TRBV30 and TRBJ1-1, with TRBD1 matching over 8 bases. The junction had 6 bases not matched to a gene; V was cut back by 0 bases and J by 0 bases. Germline V CDR1 and CDR2: GTSNPN, SVGIG (reference sequence). The CDR3 totals 16 residues. The CDR3 spells CAWSVKGTGMNTEAFF. CDR3 coding DNA: TGTGCCTGGAGTGTAAAGGGGACAGGCATGAACACTGAAGCTTTCTTT. The full variable domain, in which reference TRBV30 and TRBJ1-1 provide the parts outside the CDR3, is SQTIHQWPATLVQPVGSPLSLECTVEGTSNPNLYWYRQAAGRGLQLLFYSVGIGQISSEVPQNLSASRPQDRQFILSSKKLLLSDSGFYLCAWSVKGTGMNTEAFFGQGTRLTVV.